The present T cell receptor beta chain was sequenced within a study of CD8 T cells in Susac syndrome. The CDR3 loop spans 17 amino acids. Study conclusions and caveats: The study's TCR sequencing and HLA analysis drew on a certain number of individuals. That number was acknowledged as relatively small.

Roughly 0.45 to 1 ug RNA was reverse transcribed with random hexamers. TCRdb processed the immunoSEQ multiplex PCR reads anew with MiXCR; each CDR3 protein has one entry. Counted here are about 200,000 distinct CDR3 sequences, 80% to 95% occurring once; the ten biggest clones make up roughly 0.13%. High-throughput TCR beta sequencing covered peripheral CD8+ and CD4+ T cells. Treatment-naive patients with stable or active relapsing-remitting disease served as multiple sclerosis controls. As concerns this clonotype: What it binds is unknown.

The sequence came from a human donor with multiple sclerosis. The rearrangement joins TRBV1 to TRBJ1-1; the D call of TRBD1 is as the table states it, not checked on the DNA. TRBV1 is listed as a pseudogene. The source material was CD8+ T cells from PBMCs. CDR3 in amino acids: CTSSQGRQVGSNTEAFF. The DNA of the CDR3 is TGCACCAGCAGCCAAGGACGACAGGTTGGGAGTAACACTGAAGCTTTCTTT.